This T cell receptor beta chain was recovered during a study of shared clonotypes between healthy human individuals. Produced via immunoSEQ multiplex PCR; TCRdb's table is partial and in-frame only. Found here are 2,500,000 or so clones, around 93% of them singletons; the top ten hold about 0.36%. Looked up from germline, CDR1 is GTSNPN and CDR2 is SVGIG (reference sequence). V gave up 4 bases and J gave up 4 bases, with 7 bases separating them. CDR3 size: 12 residues. Material: naive CD4+ T cells from PBMCs. Subset indicated: CD45RA+ positively selected. The clonotype originates from a young man in good health. Some clones in this sample may be carry-over from other donors' samples. The J gene is TRBJ2-2, the V gene TRBV30; D is unresolved. CDR3 DNA: TGTGCCTGGAAGGTTACCACCGGGGAGCTGTTTTTT. Translation: CAWKVTTGELFF. The full variable domain, completed using reference TRBV30 and TRBJ2-2, is SQTIHQWPATLVQPVGSPLSLECTVEGTSNPNLYWYRQAAGRGLQLLFYSVGIGQISSEVPQNLSASRPQDRQFILSSKKLLLSDSGFYLCAWKVTTGELFFGEGSRLTVL.